There are a few counts of the clone carrying this T cell receptor beta chain. What it binds is not known. V gave up 4 bases and J gave up 0 bases; unmatched junction bases: 5. The CDR3 totals 15 residues. The V gene's germline CDR1 is SGHAT and CDR2 FQNNGV. The sample originates from a study of shared clonotypes between healthy human individuals. General study points: Shared clonotypes across all four donors exceeded non-shared ones in generation probability. Although depth was large, rarefaction showed that sequencing of the sorted subsets was incomplete.

Running of the assay took place at deep level. Per the original methods: Junction-only immunoSEQ data arrived without quality scores, meaning filtering differed. Sequenced by immunoSEQ multiplex PCR; TCRdb stores in-frame clones only, minus some. The V and J calls and the clone size are those of that table, but D and trimming were determined from the DNA. The data show roughly 660,000 clones, about nine tenths seen once. Sequenced: memory CD8+ T cells from PBMCs. As to subset: CD45RO+ cells pooled with CCR7-negative TemRA cells. The genes are TRBV11-2 and TRBJ1-1; 7 bases are shared with TRBD1. The TCR was taken from a man between 18 and 29 years old in good health. Some clones in this sample may be carry-over from other donors' samples. The CDR3 here is CASSSRTGLNTEAFF. In DNA form, the CDR3 reads TGTGCCAGCAGCTCGCGGACAGGACTGAACACTGAAGCTTTCTTT.